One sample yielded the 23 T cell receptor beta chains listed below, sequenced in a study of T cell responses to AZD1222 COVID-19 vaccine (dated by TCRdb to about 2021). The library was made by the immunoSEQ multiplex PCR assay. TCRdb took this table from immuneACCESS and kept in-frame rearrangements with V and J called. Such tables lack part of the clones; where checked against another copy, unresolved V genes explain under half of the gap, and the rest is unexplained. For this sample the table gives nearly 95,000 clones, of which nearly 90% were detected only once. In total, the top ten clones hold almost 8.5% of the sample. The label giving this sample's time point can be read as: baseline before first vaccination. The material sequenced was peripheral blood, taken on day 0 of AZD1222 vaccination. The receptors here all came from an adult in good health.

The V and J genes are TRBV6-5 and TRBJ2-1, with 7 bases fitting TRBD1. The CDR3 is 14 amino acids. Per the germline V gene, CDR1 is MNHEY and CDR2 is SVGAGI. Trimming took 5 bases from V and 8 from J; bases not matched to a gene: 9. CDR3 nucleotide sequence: TGTGCCAGCAGTACCCAGCCGACAGGGTATGAGCAGTTCTTC. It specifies CASSTQPTGYEQFF.

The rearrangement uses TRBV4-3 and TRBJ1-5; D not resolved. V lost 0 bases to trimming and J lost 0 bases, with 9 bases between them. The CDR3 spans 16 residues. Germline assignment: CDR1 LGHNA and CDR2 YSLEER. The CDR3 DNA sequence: TGCGCCAGCAGCCAAGATCTGCTTTATAGCAATCAGCCCCAGCATTTT. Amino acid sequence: CASSQDLLYSNQPQHF.

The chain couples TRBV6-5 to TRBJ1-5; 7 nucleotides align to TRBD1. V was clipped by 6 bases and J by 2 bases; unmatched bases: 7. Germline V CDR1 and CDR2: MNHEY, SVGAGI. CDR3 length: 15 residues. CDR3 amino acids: CASSAGGSGNQPQHF. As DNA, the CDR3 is TGTGCCAGCAGCGCAGGGGGGTCGGGCAATCAGCCCCAGCATTTT.

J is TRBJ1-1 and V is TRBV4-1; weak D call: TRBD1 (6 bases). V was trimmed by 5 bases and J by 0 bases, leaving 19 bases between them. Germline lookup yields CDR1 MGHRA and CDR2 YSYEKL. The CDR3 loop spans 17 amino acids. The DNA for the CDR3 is TGCGCCAGCAGCGGGGGCCTGTTACGGAAGATGAACACTGAAGCTTTCTTT. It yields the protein CASSGGLLRKMNTEAFF.

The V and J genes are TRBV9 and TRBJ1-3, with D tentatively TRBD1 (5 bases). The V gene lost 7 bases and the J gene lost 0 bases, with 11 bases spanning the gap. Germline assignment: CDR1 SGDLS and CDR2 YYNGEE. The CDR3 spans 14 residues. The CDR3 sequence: CASHPDSSGNTIYF. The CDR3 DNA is TGTGCCAGCCACCCCGACAGCTCTGGAAACACCATATATTTT.

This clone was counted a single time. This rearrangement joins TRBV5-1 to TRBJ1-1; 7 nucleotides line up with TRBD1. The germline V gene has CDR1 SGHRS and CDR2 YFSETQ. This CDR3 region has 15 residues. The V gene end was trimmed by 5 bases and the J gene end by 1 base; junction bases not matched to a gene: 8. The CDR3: CASRQTGTANTEAFF. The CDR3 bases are TGCGCCAGCAGGCAGACGGGGACAGCGAACACTGAAGCTTTCTTT.

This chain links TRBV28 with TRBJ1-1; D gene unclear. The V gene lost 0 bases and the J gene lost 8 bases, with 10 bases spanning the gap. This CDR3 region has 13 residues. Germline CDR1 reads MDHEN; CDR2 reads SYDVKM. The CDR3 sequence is CASSLWTSAEAFF. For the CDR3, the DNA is TGTGCCAGCAGTTTATGGACCTCGGCCGAAGCTTTCTTT.

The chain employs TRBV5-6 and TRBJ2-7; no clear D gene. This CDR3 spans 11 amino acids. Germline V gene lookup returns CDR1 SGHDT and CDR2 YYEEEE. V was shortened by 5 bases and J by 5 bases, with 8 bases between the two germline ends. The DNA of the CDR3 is TGTGCCAGCAGGGTCGACGACGAGCAGTACTTC. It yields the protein CASRVDDEQYF.

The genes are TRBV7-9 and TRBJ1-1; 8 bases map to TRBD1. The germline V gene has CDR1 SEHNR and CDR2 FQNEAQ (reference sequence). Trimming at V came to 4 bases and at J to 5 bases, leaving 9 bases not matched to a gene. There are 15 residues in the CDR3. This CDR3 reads CASSSQQGVGTEAFF. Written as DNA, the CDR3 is TGTGCCAGCAGCTCACAACAGGGGGTCGGGACTGAAGCTTTCTTT. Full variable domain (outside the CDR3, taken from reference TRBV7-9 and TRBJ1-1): DTGVSQNPRHKITKRGQNVTFRCDPISEHNRLYWYRQTLGQGPEFLTYFQNEAQLEKSRLLSDRFSAERPKGSFSTLEIQRTEQGDSAMYLCASSSQQGVGTEAFFGQGTRLTVV.

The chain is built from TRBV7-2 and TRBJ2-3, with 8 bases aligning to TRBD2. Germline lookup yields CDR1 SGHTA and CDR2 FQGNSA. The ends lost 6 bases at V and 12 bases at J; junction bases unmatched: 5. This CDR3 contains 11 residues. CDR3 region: CASRILAVQYF. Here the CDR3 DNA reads TGTGCCAGCAGGATACTAGCGGTACAGTATTTT.

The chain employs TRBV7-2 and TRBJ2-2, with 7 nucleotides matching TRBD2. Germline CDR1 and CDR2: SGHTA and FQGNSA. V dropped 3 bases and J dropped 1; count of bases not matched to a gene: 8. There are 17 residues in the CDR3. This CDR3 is CASSFLASGVNTGELFF. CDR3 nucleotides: TGTGCCAGCAGCTTTTTAGCCAGCGGGGTGAACACCGGGGAGCTGTTTTTT.

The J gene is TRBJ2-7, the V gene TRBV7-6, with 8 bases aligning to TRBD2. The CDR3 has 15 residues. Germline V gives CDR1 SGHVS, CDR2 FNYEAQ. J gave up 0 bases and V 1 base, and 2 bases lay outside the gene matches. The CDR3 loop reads CASSLVGGGSYEQYF. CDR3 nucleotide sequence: TGTGCCAGCAGCTTAGTCGGGGGGGGCTCCTACGAGCAGTACTTC.

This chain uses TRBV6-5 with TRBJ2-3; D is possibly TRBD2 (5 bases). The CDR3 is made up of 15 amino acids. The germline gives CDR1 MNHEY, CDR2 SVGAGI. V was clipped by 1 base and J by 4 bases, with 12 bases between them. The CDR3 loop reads CASSYYGVGADTQYF. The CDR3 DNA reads TGTGCCAGCAGTTACTACGGGGTTGGCGCAGATACGCAGTATTTT.

The CDR3 protein is CASSFLGGRYEQYF. The DNA for the CDR3 is TGTGCCAGCAGTTTCCTAGGGGGGCGGTACGAGCAGTACTTC. The V call is TRBV27, the J call TRBJ2-7; D possibly uses TRBD1 or TRBD2 (6 bases each). The germline V gene encodes CDR1 MNHEY and CDR2 SMNVEV (reference sequence). The CDR3 has 14 amino acids. With 3 bases removed from V and 4 bases from J, the gap between germline ends came to 13 bases.

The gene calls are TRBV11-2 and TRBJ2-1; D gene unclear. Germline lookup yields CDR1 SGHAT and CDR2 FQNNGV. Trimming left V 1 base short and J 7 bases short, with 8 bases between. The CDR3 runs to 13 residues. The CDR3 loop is CASSLGVGNEQFF. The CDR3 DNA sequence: TGTGCCAGCAGCTTAGGGGTGGGGAATGAGCAGTTCTTC. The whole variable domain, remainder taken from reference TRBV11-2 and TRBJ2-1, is EAGVAQSPRYKIIEKRQSVAFWCNPISGHATLYWYQQILGQGPKLLIQFQNNGVVDDSQLPKDRFSAERLKGVDSTLKIQPAKLEDSAVYLCASSLGVGNEQFFGPGTRLTVL.

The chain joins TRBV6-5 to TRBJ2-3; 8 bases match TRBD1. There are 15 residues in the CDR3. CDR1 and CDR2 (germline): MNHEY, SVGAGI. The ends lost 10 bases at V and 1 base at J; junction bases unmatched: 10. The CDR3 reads CATQKGQEGTDTQYF. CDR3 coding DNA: TGTGCCACCCAAAAGGGACAGGAAGGCACAGATACGCAGTATTTT.

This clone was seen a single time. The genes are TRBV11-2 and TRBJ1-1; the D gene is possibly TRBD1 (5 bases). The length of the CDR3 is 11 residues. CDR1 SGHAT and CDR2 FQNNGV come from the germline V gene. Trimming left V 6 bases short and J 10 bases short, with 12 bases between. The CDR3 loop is CASSSPRGAFF. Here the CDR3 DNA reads TGTGCCAGCAGTTCGCCGAGGGGAGCTTTCTTT.

CDR3 sequence: CASSAGRDQPQHF. CDR3 coding DNA: TGCGCCAGCAGTGCAGGGCGTGATCAGCCCCAGCATTTT. The genes are TRBV10-2 and TRBJ1-5; D perhaps matches TRBD1 (5 bases). Trimming removed 4 bases at V and 5 bases at J, with 9 bases between. The CDR3 consists of 13 residues. The germline V gene has CDR1 WSHSY and CDR2 SAAADI.

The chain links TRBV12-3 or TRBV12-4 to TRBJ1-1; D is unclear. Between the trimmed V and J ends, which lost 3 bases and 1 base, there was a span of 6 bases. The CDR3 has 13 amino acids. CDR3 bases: TGTGCCAGCAGTTTGCTACAGAACACTGAAGCTTTCTTT. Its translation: CASSLLQNTEAFF.

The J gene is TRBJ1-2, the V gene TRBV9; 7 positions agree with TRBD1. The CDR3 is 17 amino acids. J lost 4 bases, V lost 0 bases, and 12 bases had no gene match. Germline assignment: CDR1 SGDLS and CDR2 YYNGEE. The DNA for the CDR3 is TGTGCCAGCAGCGTAGGTAAAGGGGGACAGACGATCTATGGCTACACCTTC. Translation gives CASSVGKGGQTIYGYTF.

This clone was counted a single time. DNA for the CDR3: TGTGCCAGCAGACGGGACAGGGGACACACCGGGGAGCTGTTTTTT. Translated, it gives CASRRDRGHTGELFF. This chain joins TRBV6-5 and TRBJ2-2; 10 bases are a match to TRBD1. There are 15 residues in the CDR3. V was clipped by 6 bases and J by 3 bases; unmatched bases: 4. Germline loops: CDR1 MNHEY, CDR2 SVGAGI.

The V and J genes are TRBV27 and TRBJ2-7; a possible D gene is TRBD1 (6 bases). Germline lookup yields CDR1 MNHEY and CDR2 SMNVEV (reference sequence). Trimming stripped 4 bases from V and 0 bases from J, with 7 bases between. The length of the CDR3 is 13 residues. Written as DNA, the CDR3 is TGTGCCAGCAGTTACAGGGCCTCCTACGAGCAGTACTTC. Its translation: CASSYRASYEQYF.

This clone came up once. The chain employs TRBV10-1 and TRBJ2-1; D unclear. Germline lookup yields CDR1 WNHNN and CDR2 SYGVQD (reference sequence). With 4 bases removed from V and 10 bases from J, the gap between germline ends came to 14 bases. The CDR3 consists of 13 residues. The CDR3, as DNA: TGCGCCAGCAGTGGGGGAAGGAGTCGGGAGCAGTTCTTC. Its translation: CASSGGRSREQFF.